This is a list of T cell receptor beta chains from one sample in a study of cytomegalovirus exposure and HLA in healthy donors. This table comes from immunoSEQ multiplex PCR, and its TCRdb copy is limited to in-frame clones, with some not included. Here the sample spans 110,000 or so clones, approximately 71% being singletons. The specimen was PBMCs. These receptors were taken from a man between 40 and 49 years old in good health and CMV-seronegative. Each CDR3 is given with its conserved first and last residue. The D gene is left open where the match is weak. Some rows have no size entry. The others give once, few or many, or a class for an expanded clone.

clone_size	v_call	j_call	d_call	cdr3_nt	cdr3_aa
NA	TRBV28	TRBJ2-3	NA	TGTGCCAGCAGTTTAGAAGGGGCTGGCACAGATACGCAGTATTTT	CASSLEGAGTDTQYF
NA	TRBV5-1	TRBJ2-1	TRBD1	TGCGCCAGCAGCCTCGGGATGAAGGGGGCCCGGATAGAAGAGCAGTTCTTC	CASSLGMKGARIEEQFF
NA	TRBV6-6	TRBJ1-3	TRBD1	TGTGCCAGCGAGGGGGCTTCCTCTGGAAACACCATATATTTT	CASEGASSGNTIYF
NA	TRBV4-1	TRBJ1-6	NA	TGCGCCAGCAGCCAAGGTGAATTAGCCTCCTATAATTCACCCCTCCACTTT	CASSQGELASYNSPLHF
NA	TRBV30	TRBJ2-7	NA	TGTGCCTGGAGTGTTTCAGGGCTAAACGAGCAGTACTTC	CAWSVSGLNEQYF
NA	TRBV7-2	TRBJ2-7	TRBD2	TGTGCCAGCAGTCGTAGCGGGGAATCCTACGAGCAGTACTTC	CASSRSGESYEQYF
few	TRBV4-1	TRBJ2-7	NA	TGCGCCAGCAGCCAAGAAATGTCAGGGGCCTACGAGCAGTACTTC	CASSQEMSGAYEQYF
NA	TRBV11-1	TRBJ1-1	NA	TGTGCCAGCAGCTTGGGCAGGGCGTCTGAAGCTTTCTTT	CASSLGRASEAFF
NA	TRBV6-1	TRBJ2-4	NA	TGTGCCAGCAGTGAACAGGGGGCCAAAAACATTCAGTACTTC	CASSEQGAKNIQYF
NA	TRBV28	TRBJ2-7	NA	TGTGCCAGCAGTTTGAGATACGAGCAGTACTTC	CASSLRYEQYF
NA	TRBV4-2	TRBJ2-4	NA	TGTGCCAGCAGCTGGCAGGGGAGAACCAAAAACATTCAGTACTTC	CASSWQGRTKNIQYF